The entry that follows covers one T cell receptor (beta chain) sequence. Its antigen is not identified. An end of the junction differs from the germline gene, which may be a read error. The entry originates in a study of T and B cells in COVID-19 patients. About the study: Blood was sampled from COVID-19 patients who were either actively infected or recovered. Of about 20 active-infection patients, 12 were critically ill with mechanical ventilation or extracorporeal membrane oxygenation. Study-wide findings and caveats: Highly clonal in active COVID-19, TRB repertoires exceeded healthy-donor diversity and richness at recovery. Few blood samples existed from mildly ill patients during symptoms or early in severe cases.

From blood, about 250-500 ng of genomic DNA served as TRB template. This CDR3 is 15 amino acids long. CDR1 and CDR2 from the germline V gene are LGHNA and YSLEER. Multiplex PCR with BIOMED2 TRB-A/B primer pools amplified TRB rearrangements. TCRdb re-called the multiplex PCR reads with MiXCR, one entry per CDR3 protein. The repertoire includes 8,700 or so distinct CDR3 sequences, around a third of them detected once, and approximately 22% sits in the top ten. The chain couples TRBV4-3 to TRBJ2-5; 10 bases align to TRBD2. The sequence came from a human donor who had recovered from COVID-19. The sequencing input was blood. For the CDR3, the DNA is TGTGCCAGCAGCCAAGAGCGGGGGGGCCAAGAGACCCAGTACTTC. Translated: CASSQERGGQETQYF.